The 32 T cell receptor beta chains below were found in one sample sequenced in a study of T cell responses to AZD1222 COVID-19 vaccine. TCRdb's copy holds only in-frame clones and misses some; the assay was immunoSEQ multiplex PCR. The data contain more than 100,000 clones, about 85% of them singletons. The sequences come from peripheral blood, collected on day 0 of AZD1222 vaccination. The receptor source for this set is an adult in good health.

The rearrangement links TRBV19 to TRBJ1-1; TRBD1 is a possible D gene (6 bases). Trimming took 0 bases from V and 6 from J, leaving 23 bases between them. Germline V gene sequence: CDR1 LNHDA, CDR2 SQIVND (reference sequence). The CDR3 covers 18 residues. The CDR3 region is CASSIERGTSRDRAEAFF. In DNA form, the CDR3 reads TGTGCCAGTAGTATAGAAAGGGGGACGTCGCGTGATCGAGCTGAAGCTTTCTTT.

V is TRBV20-1 and J is TRBJ2-1; D is undetermined. Germline V gene lookup returns CDR1 DFQATT and CDR2 SNEGSKA (reference sequence). The CDR3 extends over 11 amino acids. The CDR3 DNA is TGCGCAATCGGGCTGGCCCATGAGCAGTTCTTC. Translating gives CAIGLAHEQFF.

This chain joins TRBV19 and TRBJ2-7; perhaps D is TRBD1 or TRBD2 (5 bases each). Germline CDR1 is LNHDA and CDR2 is SQIVND (reference sequence). V was cut by 0 bases and J by 7 bases, with 13 bases left in between. The CDR3 runs 14 residues. CDR3 residues: CASSIEEGMGEQYF. CDR3 DNA: TGTGCCAGTAGTATAGAAGAGGGGATGGGAGAGCAGTACTTC. The entire variable domain, with the rest obtained from reference TRBV19 and TRBJ2-7, is as follows: DGGITQSPKYLFRKEGQNVTLSCEQNLNHDAMYWYRQDPGQGLRLIYYSQIVNDFQKGDIAEGYSVSREKKESFPLTVTSAQKNPTAFYLCASSIEEGMGEQYFGPGTRLTVT.

The sample holds one count of this clone. The gene calls are TRBV24-1 and TRBJ2-3; D gene uncertain. The CDR3 spans 12 residues. In germline, CDR1 is KGHDR, CDR2 SFDVKD. The V and J ends lost 6 bases and 4 bases respectively, with 7 bases between them. The CDR3 nucleotides are TGTGCCACCAGTTTTGCTGCAGATACGCAGTATTTT. It is translated as CATSFAADTQYF.

This chain connects TRBV19 to TRBJ1-2; 7 bases are shared with TRBD1. This CDR3 has 15 residues. The junction had 10 bases not matched to a gene; V was cut back by 4 bases and J by 5 bases. CDR1 is LNHDA, CDR2 SQIVND, per germline (reference sequence). CDR3 in DNA: TGTGCCAGTAGTAGGCAGGGGGACCGACAATATGGCTACACCTTC. It is translated as CASSRQGDRQYGYTF.

The chain recombines TRBV28 with TRBJ2-3, with D tentatively TRBD1 or TRBD2 (5 bases each). The CDR3 has 14 amino acids. Germline loops: CDR1 MDHEN, CDR2 SYDVKM. Between the trimmed V and J ends, which lost 5 bases and 5 bases, there was a span of 14 bases. The CDR3 is CASSAPVGVDTQYF. The CDR3 DNA reads TGTGCCAGCAGTGCCCCCGTGGGGGTAGATACGCAGTATTTT. Drawing the rest from reference TRBV28 and TRBJ2-3, the complete variable domain is DVKVTQSSRYLVKRTGEKVFLECVQDMDHENMFWYRQDPGLGLRLIYFSYDVKMKEKGDIPEGYSVSREKKERFSLILESASTNQTSMYLCASSAPVGVDTQYFGPGTRLTVL.

The chain uses TRBV28 and TRBJ2-3; no firm D call. Trimming took off 7 bases at V and 1 base at J, with 15 bases between the two ends. CDR3 length equals 15 residues. CDR1 MDHEN and CDR2 SYDVKM come from the germline V gene. In DNA form, the CDR3 reads TGTGCCAGCACCCCGGACCGGTTAGGCACAGATACGCAGTATTTT. It specifies CASTPDRLGTDTQYF.

The genes are TRBV15 and TRBJ1-5; D perhaps matches TRBD1 (5 bases). The CDR3 runs to 14 residues. Germline loops: CDR1 LNHNV, CDR2 YYDKDF (reference sequence). V was shortened by 4 bases and J by 7 bases, with 14 bases between the two germline ends. The CDR3 here is CATSTPGLGQPQHF. In DNA, the CDR3 is TGTGCCACCAGCACGCCAGGGTTGGGACAGCCCCAGCATTTT. The full variable domain, rest sourced from reference TRBV15 and TRBJ1-5, is DAMVIQNPRYQVTQFGKPVTLSCSQTLNHNVMYWYQQKSSQAPKLLFHYYDKDFNNEADTPDNFQSRRPNTSFCFLDIRSPGLGDTAMYLCATSTPGLGQPQHFGDGTRLSIL.

This clone was seen only once. V usage is TRBV2 and J usage is TRBJ2-7; D unclear. CDR1 is SNHLY, CDR2 FYNNEI, per germline. CDR3 size: 14 residues. V lost 5 bases to trimming and J lost 0 bases, with 11 bases between them. The CDR3 region is CASSPGSSSYEQYF. CDR3 in DNA: TGTGCCAGCAGTCCCGGCTCCAGCTCCTACGAGCAGTACTTC.

The V call is TRBV7-2, the J call TRBJ2-3; D remains ambiguous. The CDR3 consists of 14 residues. V was shortened by 0 bases and J by 3 bases, with 7 bases between the two germline ends. Germline V CDR1 and CDR2: SGHTA, FQGNSA. CDR3 nucleotide sequence: TGTGCCAGCAGCTTAGCGCTCCGAACAGATACGCAGTATTTT. Its translation: CASSLALRTDTQYF.

V and J are TRBV9 and TRBJ1-5; D is possibly TRBD1 (5 bases). Trimming cost V 2 bases and J 7 bases, with 16 bases left between them. Germline V gene data show CDR1 as SGDLS and CDR2 as YYNGEE. CDR3 length: 15 residues. Here the CDR3 reads CASSVSSGPGQPQHF. CDR3 nucleotide sequence: TGTGCCAGCAGCGTGAGCTCAGGGCCGGGGCAGCCCCAGCATTTT.

This clone was observed a few times. This sequence joins TRBV16 and TRBJ1-1, with D perhaps matching TRBD1 (5 bases). V shed 4 bases and J shed 1 base, with 7 bases lying between them. The germline gives CDR1 KGHSY, CDR2 FQNENV. CDR3 length equals 13 residues. The CDR3 reads CASSPGQNTEAFF. DNA for the CDR3: TGTGCCAGCAGCCCGGGGCAGAACACTGAAGCTTTCTTT.

This chain connects TRBV5-4 to TRBJ2-3; D is ambiguous. Germline CDR1 is SGHNT and CDR2 is YYREEE (reference sequence). There are 14 residues in the CDR3. V was cut by 0 bases and J by 2 bases, with 7 bases left in between. The CDR3 protein is CASSLGIPTDTQYF. CDR3 nucleotide sequence: TGTGCCAGCAGCTTGGGGATTCCCACAGATACGCAGTATTTT.

The chain links TRBV4-2 to TRBJ2-3, with D hard to call. CDR1 is LGHNA, CDR2 YNFKEQ, per germline. The CDR3 loop spans 14 amino acids. Between the trimmed V and J ends, which lost 3 bases and 4 bases, there was a span of 11 bases. CDR3 in DNA: TGTGCCAGCAGCCACACTAACACCCCAGATACGCAGTATTTT. Protein product: CASSHTNTPDTQYF.

This chain uses TRBV4-1 with TRBJ2-7, with 10 bases identical to TRBD1. The trim removed 3 bases at V and 1 base at J, leaving 3 bases unmatched. This CDR3 is 15 amino acids long. Germline V lookup: CDR1 MGHRA, CDR2 YSYEKL. This chain's CDR3 is CASSQRTGGSYEQYF. Written as DNA, the CDR3 is TGCGCCAGCAGCCAGCGGACAGGGGGATCCTACGAGCAGTACTTC.

This chain links TRBV28 with TRBJ1-1; unclear D gene. This CDR3 is built from 11 residues. Deletions cut 7 bases from V and 5 bases from J, with 8 bases between. Germline V lookup: CDR1 MDHEN, CDR2 SYDVKM. Here the CDR3 reads CASTGTTEAFF. The CDR3 bases are TGTGCCAGCACCGGTACAACTGAAGCTTTCTTT.

This chain uses TRBV4-2 with TRBJ2-3; the D call may be TRBD1 or TRBD2 (5 bases each). Trimming stripped 6 bases from V and 4 bases from J, with 11 bases between. The CDR3 has 13 amino acids. CDR1 is LGHNA and CDR2 is YNFKEQ in the germline V gene. CDR3 protein: CASSSQGADTQYF. The CDR3 DNA reads TGTGCCAGCAGTAGTCAGGGAGCAGATACGCAGTATTTT.

The genes are TRBV9 and TRBJ2-2; D unclear. The CDR3 covers 16 residues. Germline CDR1 and CDR2: SGDLS and YYNGEE. Trimming took off 4 bases at V and 4 bases at J, with 17 bases between the two ends. DNA for the CDR3: TGTGCCAGCAGCCCTAGATCAGGTGCTATCACCGGGGAGCTGTTTTTT. Translating gives CASSPRSGAITGELFF. Full variable domain (outside the CDR3, taken from reference TRBV9 and TRBJ2-2): DSGVTQTPKHLITATGQRVTLRCSPRSGDLSVYWYQQSLDQGLQFLIQYYNGEERAKGNILERFSAQQFPDLHSELNLSSLELGDSALYFCASSPRSGAITGELFFGEGSRLTVL.

The V and J genes are TRBV28 and TRBJ2-7; tentatively, D is TRBD1 (5 bases). From germline, CDR1 is MDHEN and CDR2 SYDVKM. There are 12 residues in the CDR3. Deletions cut 2 bases from V and 7 bases from J, with 9 bases between. The CDR3 sequence: CASSLGAGEQYF. As DNA, the CDR3 is TGTGCCAGCAGTTTAGGGGCTGGAGAGCAGTACTTC.

The CDR3 sequence is CASSLPGGKSSYNEQFF. CDR3 DNA sequence: TGCGCCAGCAGCTTGCCCGGCGGTAAGAGCTCCTACAATGAGCAGTTCTTC. The rearrangement links TRBV5-1 to TRBJ2-1; D is ambiguous. The CDR3 contains 17 residues. CDR1 is SGHRS and CDR2 is YFSETQ in the germline V gene. Trimming cost V 1 base and J 0 bases, with 14 bases left between them.

This rearrangement joins TRBV19 to TRBJ2-7; D remains unclear. The germline gives CDR1 LNHDA, CDR2 SQIVND (reference sequence). Trimming took 1 base from V and 3 from J, leaving 10 bases between them. CDR3 length equals 14 residues. The CDR3 spells CASSIGSVIYEQYF. The CDR3, as DNA: TGTGCCAGTAGTATAGGTTCGGTTATCTACGAGCAGTACTTC. Filled out from reference TRBV19 and TRBJ2-7, the complete variable domain reads DGGITQSPKYLFRKEGQNVTLSCEQNLNHDAMYWYRQDPGQGLRLIYYSQIVNDFQKGDIAEGYSVSREKKESFPLTVTSAQKNPTAFYLCASSIGSVIYEQYFGPGTRLTVT.

V and J are TRBV25-1 and TRBJ1-1; D gene uncertain. Germline assignment: CDR1 MGHDK and CDR2 SYGVNS. This CDR3 has 11 amino acids. The V gene lost 8 bases and the J gene lost 0 bases, with 4 bases spanning the gap. The CDR3 sequence: CASPLNTEAFF. CDR3 bases: TGTGCCAGCCCGTTGAACACTGAAGCTTTCTTT.

The rearrangement joins TRBV5-1 to TRBJ1-2, with a weak D call TRBD1 (6 bases). CDR3 length: 13 residues. Germline lookup yields CDR1 SGHRS and CDR2 YFSETQ. The V gene lost 1 base and the J gene lost 6 bases, with 10 bases spanning the gap. CDR3 sequence: CASSLPGADGYTF. CDR3 DNA sequence: TGCGCCAGCAGCTTGCCGGGGGCGGATGGCTACACCTTC.

The sample holds one count of this clone. The V gene is TRBV2, the J gene TRBJ2-7, with a possible D match to TRBD2 (5 bases). The CDR3 totals 12 residues. The V end was cut by 7 bases, the J end by 3 bases, with 10 bases between. Germline assignment: CDR1 SNHLY and CDR2 FYNNEI. CDR3 DNA: TGTGCCAGCATTCTGGACTTCTACGAGCAGTACTTC. Translating it yields CASILDFYEQYF.

This chain uses TRBV4-1 with TRBJ1-5; possible D gene TRBD1, 5 bases. Trimming shortened V by 3 bases and J by 5 bases, and 14 bases separated the two germline ends. There are 15 residues in the CDR3. Germline V lookup: CDR1 MGHRA, CDR2 YSYEKL. CDR3 in amino acids: CASSHYDSRDQPQHF. As DNA, the CDR3 is TGCGCCAGCAGCCATTATGACAGTAGAGATCAGCCCCAGCATTTT.

This chain uses TRBV5-4 with TRBJ2-3; TRBD2 matches at 11 bases. With V trimmed by 6 bases and J by 2 bases, 2 bases remained unmatched. The CDR3 runs to 14 residues. CDR1 is SGHNT, CDR2 YYREEE, per germline (reference sequence). DNA for the CDR3: TGTGCCAGCACTAGCGGGGGGAACACAGATACGCAGTATTTT. Encoded protein: CASTSGGNTDTQYF.

This rearrangement joins TRBV5-5 to TRBJ2-3, with 9 nucleotides matching TRBD2. Trimming removed 0 bases from V and 4 bases from J; junction bases left unmatched: 6. The CDR3 extends over 16 amino acids. The V gene's germline CDR1 is SGHKS and CDR2 YYEKEE (reference sequence). CDR3 DNA sequence: TGTGCCAGCAGCTTGGTCTTGGCGGGGGGGCCAGATACGCAGTATTTT. As protein: CASSLVLAGGPDTQYF. Full variable domain (remainder filled in from reference TRBV5-5 and TRBJ2-3): DAGVTQSPTHLIKTRGQQVTLRCSPISGHKSVSWYQQVLGQGPQFIFQYYEKEERGRGNFPDRFSARQFPNYSSELNVNALLLGDSALYLCASSLVLAGGPDTQYFGPGTRLTVL.

The chain has TRBV18 and TRBJ2-4; tentatively, D is TRBD1 or TRBD2 (5 bases each). V lost 3 bases to trimming and J lost 9 bases, with 12 bases between them. CDR1 and CDR2 from the germline V gene are KGHSH and LQKENI. This CDR3 contains 13 residues. The CDR3 region has the DNA TGTGCCAGCTCACCCCGGGACGCTGGCATTCAGTACTTC. It translates to CASSPRDAGIQYF.

The chain employs TRBV2 and TRBJ2-7, with a possible D match to TRBD2 (7 bases). V gave up 4 bases and J gave up 0 bases, with 16 bases separating them. CDR1 is SNHLY, CDR2 FYNNEI, per germline. This CDR3 has 16 residues. CDR3 region: CASSAPIAGASYEQYF. CDR3 sequence (DNA): TGTGCCAGCAGTGCCCCCATTGCGGGGGCCTCCTACGAGCAGTACTTC.

This chain uses TRBV29-1 with TRBJ2-7, with D possibly matching TRBD1 (5 bases). V gave up 3 bases and J gave up 5 bases, with 8 bases separating them. Germline V CDR1 and CDR2: SQVTM, ANQGSEA. The CDR3 loop spans 11 amino acids. The chain's CDR3 is CSVDQGHEQYF. DNA of the CDR3: TGCAGCGTTGACCAGGGCCACGAGCAGTACTTC.

The genes are TRBV4-2 and TRBJ2-3; D remains unclear. The CDR3 runs 15 residues. Germline CDR1 LGHNA, CDR2 YNFKEQ. The V gene lost 0 bases and the J gene lost 0 bases, with 7 bases spanning the gap. CDR3: CASSQEYWSTDTQYF. CDR3 in DNA: TGTGCCAGCAGCCAAGAATACTGGAGCACAGATACGCAGTATTTT.

This clone was seen only once. This chain uses TRBV7-6 with TRBJ2-3, with 7 positions matching TRBD2. This CDR3 region has 13 residues. CDR1 and CDR2 (germline): SGHVS, FNYEAQ. Losses at the gene ends were 4 bases for V and 6 bases for J; bases not matched to a gene: 4. In DNA form, the CDR3 reads TGTGCCAGCAGCTCACGAGCGGGGGATACGCAGTATTTT. Amino acid sequence: CASSSRAGDTQYF.